What follows are 31 T cell receptor beta chains derived from one specimen sequenced in a study of tumor-infiltrating lymphocytes in primary liver carcinoma (dated by TCRdb to 2017 to 2019). The sequencer was an Illumina HiSeq 2500. A constant-region primer and ProtoScript II reverse transcriptase were used to reverse-transcribe TCRbeta-specific cDNA from roughly 0.55 ug total RNA. The TCRbeta libraries were prepared through three rounds of nested multiplex PCR following a slightly modified ARM-PCR procedure. The first two PCR rounds used multiplex TRBV1-TRBV30 forward primers with a Cbeta reverse primer, each for approximately 11 cycles. Through fastp at Q25 and MiXCR, TCRdb rebuilt clones from the public reads, retaining in-frame beta chains. When rows share a CDR3 protein, they turn into one entry using the most common DNA and genes. This sample has 80,000 or so distinct CDR3 sequences in its table, and over 70% of those were observed once. Roughly an eighth of the sample is in the top ten clones.

Without any cell sorting, total RNA and DNA were co-extracted from approximately 22-30 mg of bulk tissue using the AllPrep DNA/RNA mini kit. Input material: liver tumor tissue from sampling region 4. The cell subset or site label corresponds to: tumor region T4, right-lateral pole. These receptors were taken from an older woman with primary liver carcinoma and hepatitis B virus infection.

A word on this clonotype: At one end the junction does not follow the germline gene, possibly because of a read error. CDR3 sequence reads: CDSSSPGEGRGYGYSF. The CDR3 bases are TGTGACAGCAGTTCCCCGGGAGAGGGGAGAGGGTATGGCTACAGCTTC. The chain is built from TRBV28 and TRBJ1-2, with D perhaps TRBD1 (5 bases). This CDR3 has 16 residues. The germline V gene encodes CDR1 MDHEN and CDR2 SYDVKM.

To note about this clonotype: Relative to the germline gene, one junction end is altered; a read error may explain this. This chain connects TRBV29-1 to TRBJ1-1, with D possibly being TRBD1 (5 bases). The germline CDR1 and CDR2 sequences are SQVTM and ANQGSEA. The CDR3 extends over 17 amino acids. In DNA form, the CDR3 reads TGCAGCGTTTTCCTTCGGGGCAGAAGTCCCATGAACACTGATGCTTTCTTT. It yields the protein CSVFLRGRSPMNTDAFF.

With respect to this clonotype: It is likely a read error, because the conserved phenylalanine at the end of the CDR3 is missing. CDR3 residues: CASSVREGGTDTQYL. The CDR3 DNA reads as TGTGCCAGCAGCGTGCGGGAGGGGGGCACAGATACGCAGTATCTT. The chain recombines TRBV28 with TRBJ2-3, with 9 bases that match TRBD2. V lost 6 bases to trimming and J lost 1 base; unmatched junction nucleotides: 5. The CDR3 is 15 amino acids. The germline CDR1 and CDR2 sequences are MDHEN and SYDVKM.

Concerning this clonotype: An end of the junction differs from the germline gene, which may be a read error. The V call is TRBV11-3, the J call TRBJ1-1; D is ambiguous. Germline CDR1 SGHNT, CDR2 YENEEA. This CDR3 has 15 amino acids. The DNA for the CDR3 is TGTGCCGGCAGCCTAACAGTAGGTATGAACACTGAAACTTTCTTT. Translated, it gives CAGSLTVGMNTETFF. The full variable domain, completed using reference TRBV11-3 and TRBJ1-1, is EAGVVQSPRYKIIEKKQPVAFWCNPISGHNTLYWYLQNLGQGPELLIRYENEEAVDDSQLPKDRFSAERLKGVDSTLKIQPAELGDSAVYLCAGSLTVGMNTETFFGQGTRLTVV.

About this clonotype itself: A junction end diverges from the germline sequence, so it may reflect a read error. J is TRBJ2-5 and V is TRBV12-3 or TRBV12-4; TRBD2 agrees at 13 bases. CDR3 length: 17 residues. The CDR3: CTSRRLAGGSRVEDQYF. In nucleotides, the CDR3 is TGTACCAGCAGAAGACTAGCGGGAGGCTCAAGAGTAGAAGACCAGTACTTC.

This clonotype was observed once. The rearrangement uses TRBV4-1 and TRBJ2-2; TRBD2 matches 11 bases. Germline V gives CDR1 MGHRA, CDR2 YSYEKL. This CDR3 is 17 amino acids long. The CDR3 reads CANSRETSGRGKGELFF. CDR3 DNA sequence: TGCGCTAACAGCCGGGAAACTAGCGGGAGAGGGAAGGGGGAGCTGTTTTTT.

The chain couples TRBV11-3 to TRBJ2-3; tentatively, D is TRBD1 (5 bases). The CDR3 runs to 14 residues. Looked up from germline, CDR1 is SGHNT and CDR2 is YENEEA. V lost 9 bases and J lost 0, with 13 bases in between. CDR3: CARGFRTSTDTQYF. The CDR3 coding sequence is TGTGCCAGAGGCTTCAGGACAAGCACAGATACGCAGTATTTT.

This clonotype was counted ten times or more. V usage is TRBV12-3 or TRBV12-4 and J usage is TRBJ2-3; no definite D call. Trimming shortened V by 6 bases and J by 6 bases, and 19 bases separated the two germline ends. The CDR3 is 15 amino acids. CDR3 residues: CASSVADPPGDTQYF. In nucleotides, the CDR3 is TGTGCCAGCAGCGTCGCGGACCCCCCCGGGGATACGCAGTATTTT.

This clonotype occurred a few times. A much more abundant neighbour one base away suggests this may be a read error. CDR3 loop: CASHSPAGGPDTQYF. The DNA of the CDR3 is TGCGCCAGCCACAGCCCAGCGGGAGGGCCAGATACGCAGTATTTT. The chain carries TRBV4-1 and TRBJ2-3; 10 positions match TRBD2. Germline lookup yields CDR1 MGHRA and CDR2 YSYEKL. V shed 8 bases and J 4 bases; nucleotides not matched to a gene: 9. The CDR3 has 15 residues.

Concerning this clonotype itself: One end of the junction fails to match germline, which may point to a read error. The V gene is TRBV6-5, the J gene TRBJ2-7; the match to TRBD2 covers 8 bases. The CDR3 has 17 amino acids. Germline values: CDR1 MNHEY, CDR2 SVGAGI. CDR3 nucleotides: TGTGCCAGCTGTTACTCGGCCCCCGGGGGGGCCTGGTACGAGCAGTACTTC. Translated: CASCYSAPGGAWYEQYF.

This clonotype appeared many times. CDR3 in amino acids: CASSLGSWFGETQYF. CDR3 sequence (DNA): TGTGCCAGCAGCTTAGGTTCCTGGTTCGGGGAGACCCAGTACTTC. The chain combines TRBV7-8 with TRBJ2-5; no definite D call. This CDR3 has 15 amino acids. Trimming cost V 1 base and J 5 bases, with 14 bases left between them. Germline CDR1 and CDR2: SGHVS and FQNEAQ.

This sequence joins TRBV28 and TRBJ2-1, with D perhaps TRBD1 or TRBD2 (8 bases each). CDR1 is MDHEN, CDR2 SYDVKM, per germline. CDR3 length equals 15 residues. Trimming left V 6 bases short and J 8 bases short, with 20 bases between. As DNA, the CDR3 is TGTGCCAGCAGAGGCAGGGGGCGGGAGGCCCATGAGCAGTTCTTC. It specifies CASRGRGREAHEQFF.

On this clonotype itself: The CDR3 end shows no conserved phenylalanine or tryptophan, and so a read error is likely. J is TRBJ2-7 and V is TRBV10-2; 10 bases align to TRBD2. The germline gives CDR1 WSHSY, CDR2 SAAADI. The CDR3 runs to 19 residues. CDR3 loop: CASIPWGSGRNGATYEQYS. In DNA form, the CDR3 reads TGCGCCAGCATTCCTTGGGGTAGCGGGAGGAACGGGGCGACCTATGAGCAGTACTCC.

As for this clonotype: Being one base from a much bigger clone, this may be a read error. V is TRBV30 and J is TRBJ2-5; 8 bases match TRBD1. The CDR3 is 14 residues long. Germline CDR1 and CDR2: GTSNPN and SVGIG (reference sequence). CDR3 in amino acids: CAWDRTGLQEIQYF. As DNA, the CDR3 is TGTGCCTGGGACAGGACAGGGCTTCAAGAGATCCAGTACTTC.

V and J are TRBV5-6 and TRBJ2-1, with D perhaps TRBD2 (5 bases). V was trimmed by 7 bases and J by 3 bases, leaving 23 bases between them. Germline V gene lookup returns CDR1 SGHDT and CDR2 YYEEEE. The CDR3 consists of 17 residues. The CDR3 here is CASCLGSRGEGYNEQFF. CDR3 nucleotides: TGTGCCAGCTGTTTGGGTAGCCGGGGTGAGGGCTACAATGAGCAGTTCTTC.

This clonotype has a single count. One base away lies a much larger clone, so this may be a sequencing read error. Since the CDR3 does not end with the conserved phenylalanine or tryptophan, this likely comes from a read error. V gene TRBV28 combines with J gene TRBJ2-1; TRBD2 matches at 10 bases. Germline V CDR1 and CDR2: MDHEN, SYDVKM. V shed 5 bases and J 7 bases; nucleotides not matched to a gene: 8. The CDR3 loop spans 15 amino acids. CDR3 sequence reads: CASSLPGLALNEQFL. CDR3 nucleotides: TGTGCCAGCAGTCTACCGGGACTAGCGTTAAATGAGCAGTTCTTA.

Turning to this clonotype: Because it lacks the conserved phenylalanine or tryptophan at the end, this CDR3 is likely a read error. The V call is TRBV5-5, the J call TRBJ2-7; a possible D gene is TRBD2 (6 bases). The CDR3 consists of 18 residues. From germline, CDR1 is SGHKS and CDR2 YYEKEE (reference sequence). Trimming took off 6 bases at V and 0 bases at J, with 25 bases between the two ends. The CDR3 loop is CASNPRGTGGHSSYEQYL. The DNA for the CDR3 is TGTGCCAGCAACCCCAGAGGGACCGGAGGGCACAGCTCCTACGAGCAGTACCTC.

Remarks on this clonotype: One junction end does not reproduce the germline sequence, and a read error may be involved. The rearrangement links TRBV5-8 to TRBJ2-1, with TRBD2 matching over 13 bases. This CDR3 contains 16 residues. CDR1 and CDR2 (germline): SGHTS, YDEGEE. CDR3 DNA sequence: TGTGCCAACAGCGTAGAATGGACTAGCGGGAGCCCTAAGCAGTTCTTC. Its protein is CANSVEWTSGSPKQFF. The complete variable domain, with remaining parts taken from reference TRBV5-8 and TRBJ2-1, reads EAGVTQSPTHLIKTRGQQATLRCSPISGHTSVYWYQQALGLGLQFLLWYDEGEERNRGNFPPRFSGRQFPNYSSELNVNALELEDSALYLCANSVEWTSGSPKQFFGPGTRLTVL.

V usage is TRBV28 and J usage is TRBJ2-3, with TRBD2 matching 13 bases. Germline V CDR1 and CDR2: MDHEN, SYDVKM. This CDR3 has 15 residues. J lost 3 bases, V lost 10 bases, and 7 bases had no gene match. For the CDR3, the DNA is TGTGCCAACACCCTACTAGCGGGAGGGACAGATACGCAGTATTTT. Translated: CANTLLAGGTDTQYF.

Regarding this clonotype: The junction departs from germline at one end; a sequencing error may be responsible. This rearrangement joins TRBV11-2 to TRBJ2-5, with 9 bases matching TRBD2. This CDR3 spans 18 amino acids. The germline CDR1 and CDR2 sequences are SGHAT and FQNNGV. The CDR3 coding sequence is TGTGCCAACAGCGGTCGTCTAGCGGGAAGGCGATCAGGAGAGACCCAGTACTTC. It is translated as CANSGRLAGRRSGETQYF.

This sequence joins TRBV14 and TRBJ2-2; TRBD1 matches at 9 bases. V lost 4 bases, J lost 4 bases, and 22 bases stayed unmatched. The CDR3 spans 21 residues. Germline loops: CDR1 SGHDN, CDR2 FVKESK. For the CDR3, the DNA is TGTGCCAGCAGCCGAGATACACCACACGAATTCTGGGACAGGGCCACCGGGGAGCTGTTTTTT. This translates into CASSRDTPHEFWDRATGELFF.

About this clonotype: A much larger clonotype is one base distant, so this may be a read error. The CDR3 does not close with the conserved phenylalanine or tryptophan, likely indicating a read error. The chain is built from TRBV5-1 and TRBJ2-6, with D perhaps matching TRBD2 (6 bases). Germline assignment: CDR1 SGHRS and CDR2 YFSETQ. The CDR3 runs 19 residues. Deletions cut 0 bases from V and 0 bases from J, with 16 bases between. The CDR3 sequence is CASSLGPGGWSSGANVLTL. The CDR3 coding sequence is TGCGCCAGCAGCTTGGGTCCCGGGGGATGGAGCTCTGGGGCCAACGTCCTGACTTTA.

The gene calls are TRBV4-1 and TRBJ2-7; D call uncertain. The CDR3 loop spans 16 amino acids. The germline V gene has CDR1 MGHRA and CDR2 YSYEKL. The CDR3 sequence is CDISQDTETRLYEQYF. CDR3 nucleotide sequence: TGCGACATCAGCCAAGATACGGAGACAAGACTTTACGAGCAGTACTTC.

About this clonotype itself: The conserved phenylalanine or tryptophan normally closing the CDR3 is absent here, so this likely arose from a read error. This chain links TRBV5-5 with TRBJ1-5; the D gene is possibly TRBD1 (5 bases). CDR1 and CDR2 (germline): SGHKS, YYEKEE (reference sequence). CDR3 size: 15 residues. V was trimmed by 4 bases and J by 10 bases, leaving 21 bases between them. The CDR3 DNA reads as TGTGCCAGCAGCCCAGGGCTCACGACGCGCCAACCCCAGCATTGT. Its protein is CASSPGLTTRQPQHC.

Note on this clonotype: A much larger clone differs by one base, so this may be a read error. The V gene is TRBV28, the J gene TRBJ2-1; 15 bases agree with TRBD2. The CDR3 is 17 amino acids. Per germline, CDR1 MDHEN and CDR2 SYDVKM. For the CDR3, the DNA is TGTGCCAGCGGACTAGCGGGAGGGGCCCCTACCTACAATGAGCAGTCCTTC. Its translation: CASGLAGGAPTYNEQSF.

V gene TRBV6-1 combines with J gene TRBJ1-1; no clear D. Germline assignment: CDR1 MNHNS and CDR2 SASEGT. This CDR3 spans 12 amino acids. The V end was cut by 10 bases, the J end by 3 bases, with 12 bases between. CDR3 residues: CATQKVDTEAFF. Here the CDR3 DNA reads TGTGCCACACAGAAGGTAGACACTGAAGCTTTCTTT.

This clonotype is classed as medium-sized (0.01 to 0.1%). V and J are TRBV11-2 and TRBJ2-7; 8 nucleotides line up with TRBD2. Germline CDR1 reads SGHAT; CDR2 reads FQNNGV. The V gene end was trimmed by 5 bases and the J gene end by 6 bases; junction bases not matched to a gene: 9. The CDR3 runs to 14 residues. Written as DNA, the CDR3 is TGTGCCAGCAGCAGGACTAGCCCCCTCCTCGAGCAGTACTTC. This codes for CASSRTSPLLEQYF. The variable domain in full, with the rest retrieved from reference TRBV11-2 and TRBJ2-7, is EAGVAQSPRYKIIEKRQSVAFWCNPISGHATLYWYQQILGQGPKLLIQFQNNGVVDDSQLPKDRFSAERLKGVDSTLKIQPAKLEDSAVYLCASSRTSPLLEQYFGPGTRLTVT.

The chain has TRBV6-1 and TRBJ1-1; D call uncertain. The V gene lost 5 bases and the J gene lost 1 base, with 14 bases spanning the gap. Germline CDR1 reads MNHNS; CDR2 reads SASEGT. The CDR3 is 15 amino acids. CDR3 residues: CASSFFSRSNTEAFF. The CDR3, as DNA: TGTGCCAGCAGTTTTTTTAGTCGGTCGAACACTGAAGCTTTCTTT.

Only one count was recorded for this clonotype. This may arise from a read error, as a much more abundant clone is one base away. The chain couples TRBV28 to TRBJ2-1; D gene unclear. The CDR3 sequence is 12 residues long. Germline V lookup: CDR1 MDHEN, CDR2 SYDVKM. In DNA form, the CDR3 reads TGTGCCAGCGGTTTAAGGTTAGGCGGCGAGTTCTTC. Its protein product is CASGLRLGGEFF.

The J gene is TRBJ1-5, the V gene TRBV2; no clear D. Trimming cost V 6 bases and J 4 bases, with 13 bases left between them. The V gene's germline CDR1 is SNHLY and CDR2 FYNNEI. The CDR3 consists of 14 residues. The CDR3 coding sequence is TGTGCCAGCAGAGCCCCACTCTCAAATCAGCCCCAGCATTTT. As protein: CASRAPLSNQPQHF.

In regard to this clonotype: At one of its ends the junction is not consistent with the germline gene, which may arise from a read error. The rearrangement joins TRBV12-5 to TRBJ2-3; 7 bases line up with TRBD2. The CDR3 covers 16 residues. Germline V gene sequence: CDR1 LGHNT, CDR2 FRNRAP. CDR3 nucleotides: TGTACTAGTGGCCCAGGACTAGTGGGGGGTGCAGATGCGCAGTATTTT. Amino acid sequence: CTSGPGLVGGADAQYF.